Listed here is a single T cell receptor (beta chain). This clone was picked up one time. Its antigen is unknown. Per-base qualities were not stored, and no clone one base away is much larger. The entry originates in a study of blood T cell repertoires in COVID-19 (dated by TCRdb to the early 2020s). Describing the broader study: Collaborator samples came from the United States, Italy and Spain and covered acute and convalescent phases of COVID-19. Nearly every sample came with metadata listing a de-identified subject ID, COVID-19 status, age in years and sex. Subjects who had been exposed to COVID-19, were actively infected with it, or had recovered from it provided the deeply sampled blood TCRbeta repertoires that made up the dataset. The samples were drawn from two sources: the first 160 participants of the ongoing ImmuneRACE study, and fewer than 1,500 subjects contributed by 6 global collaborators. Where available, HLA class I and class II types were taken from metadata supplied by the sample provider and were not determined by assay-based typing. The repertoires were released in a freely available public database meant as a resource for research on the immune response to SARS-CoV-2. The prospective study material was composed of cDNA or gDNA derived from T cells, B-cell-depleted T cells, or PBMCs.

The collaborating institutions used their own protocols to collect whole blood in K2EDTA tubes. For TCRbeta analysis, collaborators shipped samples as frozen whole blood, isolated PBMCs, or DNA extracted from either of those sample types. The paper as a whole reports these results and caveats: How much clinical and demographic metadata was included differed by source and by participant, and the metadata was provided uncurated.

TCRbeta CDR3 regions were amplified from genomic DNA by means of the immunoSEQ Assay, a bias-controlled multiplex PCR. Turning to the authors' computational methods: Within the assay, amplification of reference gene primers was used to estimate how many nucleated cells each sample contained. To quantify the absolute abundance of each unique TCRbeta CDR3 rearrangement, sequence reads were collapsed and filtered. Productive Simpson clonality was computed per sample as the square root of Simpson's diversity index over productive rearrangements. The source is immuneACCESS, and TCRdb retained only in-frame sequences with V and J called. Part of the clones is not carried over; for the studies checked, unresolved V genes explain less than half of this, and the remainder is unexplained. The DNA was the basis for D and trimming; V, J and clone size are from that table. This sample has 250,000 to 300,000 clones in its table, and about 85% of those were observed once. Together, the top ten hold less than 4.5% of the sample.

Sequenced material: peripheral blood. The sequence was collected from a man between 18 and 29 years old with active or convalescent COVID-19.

The DNA is as follows: TGTGCCAGCAGACGGGGACAGGGGGCTAGTGGCTACACCTTC. Its coded protein is CASRRGQGASGYTF. This chain joins TRBV6-5 to TRBJ1-2; TRBD1 aligns with 12 central bases. The germline V gene sets CDR1 to MNHEY and CDR2 to SVGAGI. Including the terminal cysteine and phenylalanine, the CDR3 comprises 14 residues. Only the CDR3 region is kept as DNA, spanning 42 bases read in frame from base 1. V is pruned by 6 bases and J by 7 bases, leaving 6 bases of the junction without a gene match.